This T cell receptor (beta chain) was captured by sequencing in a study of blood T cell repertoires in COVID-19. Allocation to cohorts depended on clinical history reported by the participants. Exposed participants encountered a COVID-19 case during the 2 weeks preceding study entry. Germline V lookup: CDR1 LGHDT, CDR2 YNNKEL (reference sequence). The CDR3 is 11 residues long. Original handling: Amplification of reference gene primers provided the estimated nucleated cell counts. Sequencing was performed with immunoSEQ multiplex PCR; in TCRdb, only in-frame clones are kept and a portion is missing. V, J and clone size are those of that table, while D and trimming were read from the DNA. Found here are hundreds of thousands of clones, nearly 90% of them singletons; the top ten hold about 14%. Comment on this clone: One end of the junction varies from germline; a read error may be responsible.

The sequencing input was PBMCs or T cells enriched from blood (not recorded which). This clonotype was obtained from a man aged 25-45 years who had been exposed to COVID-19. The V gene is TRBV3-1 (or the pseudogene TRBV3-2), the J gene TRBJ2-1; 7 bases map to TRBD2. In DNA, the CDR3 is TGTGCCAGCAGCCAAGGCAGCGGGGCAATCTTC. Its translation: CASSQGSGAIF.